The next 16 T cell receptor beta chains were all read from a single sample in a study of T cells in Graves' hyperthyroidism and ophthalmopathy. Amplification yielded TCR beta CDR3 regions, with RNA transcripts as the source. TCR CDR3 regions were first amplified by RT-PCR with HTBI primers. TCRdb used MiXCR to reprocess the multiplex PCR reads, holding one entry per CDR3 protein. The data contain some 460,000 distinct CDR3 sequences, approximately 14% of them singletons. The sequencing sample was made of blood. The receptors were gathered from a woman between 18 and 29 years old with Graves' hyperthyroidism.

In this sample, this clonotype turned up once. In nucleotides, the CDR3 is TGTGCCAGCAGTGGGGGCGGACAGGGGGCATTAGCTGGGGCCAACGTCCTGACTTTC. Its protein product is CASSGGGQGALAGANVLTF. The V call is TRBV28, the J call TRBJ2-6, with 11 positions matching TRBD1. V dropped 5 bases and J dropped 2; count of bases not matched to a gene: 11. The CDR3 covers 19 residues. From germline, CDR1 is MDHEN and CDR2 SYDVKM. The full variable domain, completed using reference TRBV28 and TRBJ2-6, is DVKVTQSSRYLVKRTGEKVFLECVQDMDHENMFWYRQDPGLGLRLIYFSYDVKMKEKGDIPEGYSVSREKKERFSLILESASTNQTSMYLCASSGGGQGALAGANVLTFGAGSRLTVL.

This clonotype has ten or more counts. V is TRBV7-8 and J is TRBJ1-4; D might be TRBD1 (5 bases). Trimming removed 3 bases from V and 13 bases from J, with 18 bases in between. This CDR3 has 14 amino acids. Germline-derived CDR1 and CDR2 are SGHVS and FQNEAQ. The CDR3 reads CASSFGNYRKGLFF. CDR3 coding DNA: TGTGCCAGCAGCTTCGGAAACTACAGGAAGGGACTGTTTTTT.

This clonotype has a count of ten or more. CDR3 DNA sequence: TGCAGTGCCCAAGACCGACGCCAAGAGACCCAGTACTTC. Its translation: CSAQDRRQETQYF. The rearrangement joins TRBV20-1 to TRBJ2-5; D ambiguous. The CDR3 covers 13 residues. The germline CDR1 and CDR2 sequences are DFQATT and SNEGSKA (reference sequence). The ends were cut back, 6 bases at V and 1 base at J, with 12 bases in the middle.

At least ten counts were recorded for this clonotype. V usage is TRBV11-1 and J usage is TRBJ2-7, with a tentative D call TRBD2 (6 bases). This CDR3 region has 13 residues. V was trimmed by 5 bases and J by 5 bases, leaving 13 bases between them. CDR1 is SGHAT and CDR2 is FQDESV in the germline V gene (reference sequence). CDR3 in DNA: TGTGCCAGCAGCCTCCTTGCTAGCGACGAGCAGTACTTC. Translating gives CASSLLASDEQYF.

This clonotype has at least ten counts. V and J are TRBV7-2 and TRBJ1-5, with D unclear. V lost 5 bases to trimming and J lost 3 bases, with 8 bases between them. In germline, CDR1 is SGHTA, CDR2 FQGNSA. CDR3 length: 13 residues. The CDR3 loop reads CASSLGPNQPQHF. CDR3 DNA sequence: TGTGCCAGCAGCCTTGGGCCCAATCAGCCCCAGCATTTT.

This clonotype has at least ten counts. The chain couples TRBV28 to TRBJ1-2; unclear D gene. The CDR3 is made up of 17 amino acids. The V gene's germline CDR1 is MDHEN and CDR2 SYDVKM. Trimming took off 5 bases at V and 0 bases at J, with 19 bases between the two ends. The DNA for the CDR3 is TGTGCCAGCAGTCCACACGGTCCGGGCTTAGCTAACTATGGCTACACCTTC. Translation: CASSPHGPGLANYGYTF.

This chain connects TRBV24-1 to TRBJ2-5, with 9 bases that match TRBD1. The junction had 4 bases not matched to a gene; V was cut back by 10 bases and J by 2 bases. The germline V gene has CDR1 KGHDR and CDR2 SFDVKD. The CDR3 consists of 13 residues. CDR3 loop: CATRDREQETQYF. The CDR3 coding sequence is TGTGCCACTAGGGACAGGGAACAAGAGACCCAGTACTTC.

V usage is TRBV6-2 or TRBV6-3 and J usage is TRBJ2-5; 7 positions match TRBD1. The germline gives CDR1 MNHEY, CDR2 SVGEGT. V was pared by 5 bases and J by 12 bases, with 12 bases of the junction left unmatched. The CDR3 runs to 13 residues. The CDR3 nucleotides read TGTGCCAGCAGTAAAGACAGGGAAAGGGGCAAGTACTTC. Translated: CASSKDRERGKYF.

This clonotype was observed at least ten times. The chain joins TRBV27 to TRBJ2-1, with TRBD2 matching 11 bases. CDR3 length: 15 amino acids. Per the germline V gene, CDR1 is MNHEY and CDR2 is SMNVEV (reference sequence). V gave up 4 bases and J gave up 3 bases; unmatched junction bases: 2. The CDR3 here is CASSSTSGDYNEQFF. DNA of the CDR3: TGTGCCAGCAGTTCGACTAGCGGGGACTACAATGAGCAGTTCTTC.

There are many counts of this clonotype. This chain joins TRBV24-1 and TRBJ2-5, with a weak D call TRBD2 (6 bases). The CDR3 is made up of 16 amino acids. Trimming stripped 0 bases from V and 0 bases from J, with 10 bases between. CDR1 is KGHDR and CDR2 is SFDVKD in the germline V gene. The CDR3 bases are TGTGCCACCAGTGATTTGGTCGGAGGGGACCAAGAGACCCAGTACTTC. Its translation is CATSDLVGGDQETQYF.

This clonotype was seen repeatedly, ten times or more. The rearrangement joins TRBV6-1 to TRBJ1-4, with a tentative D call TRBD1 (5 bases). The V end was cut by 7 bases, the J end by 0 bases, with 15 bases between. The CDR3 length is 16 residues. CDR1 is MNHNS and CDR2 is SASEGT in the germline V gene. CDR3 protein: CASKEGAFATNEKLFF. Here the CDR3 DNA reads TGTGCCAGCAAAGAAGGGGCCTTTGCAACTAATGAAAAACTGTTTTTT.

The V call is TRBV10-3, the J call TRBJ1-1; 8 bases match TRBD1. The ends lost 8 bases at V and 1 base at J; junction bases unmatched: 9. This CDR3 spans 15 amino acids. Germline V CDR1 and CDR2: ENHRY, SYGVKD. CDR3 amino acids: CAIGGQADKNTEAFF. The CDR3 DNA reads TGTGCCATCGGGGGACAGGCGGACAAGAACACTGAAGCTTTCTTT.

The chain joins TRBV30 to TRBJ1-5, with D perhaps TRBD1 (5 bases). Germline V gene data show CDR1 as GTSNPN and CDR2 as SVGIG (reference sequence). This CDR3 comprises 15 residues. Trimming took 1 base from V and 4 from J, leaving 14 bases between them. The CDR3 DNA reads TGTGCCTGGAGTGGGACACTCGTTGGTAATCAGCCCCAGCATTTT. Translating it yields CAWSGTLVGNQPQHF.

This clonotype was picked up many times. V is TRBV7-9 and J is TRBJ2-3; 7 nucleotides match TRBD1. The V gene's germline CDR1 is SEHNR and CDR2 FQNEAQ (reference sequence). CDR3 length equals 13 residues. V shed 5 bases, J shed 5 bases, and the junction held 4 bases outside the gene matches. The CDR3 is CASSRTGVDTQYF. The CDR3 nucleotides are TGTGCCAGCAGCCGTACAGGGGTAGATACGCAGTATTTT.

Many counts were recorded for this clonotype. The CDR3, as DNA: TGTGCCAGCAGTCGCCTCCGGGACCCGAGGGAGCAGTACTTC. This encodes CASSRLRDPREQYF. This rearrangement joins TRBV12-3 or TRBV12-4 to TRBJ2-7, with D tentatively TRBD1 or TRBD2 (5 bases each). The CDR3 length is 14 residues. Trimming cost V 5 bases and J 7 bases, with 18 bases left between them.

This clonotype has a count of ten or more. The chain couples TRBV18 to TRBJ2-1, with 8 positions matching TRBD2. The CDR3 loop spans 16 amino acids. V lost 3 bases and J lost 2; bases outside the gene matches: 6. The germline V gene encodes CDR1 KGHSH and CDR2 LQKENI. In DNA form, the CDR3 reads TGTGCCAGCTCACCGTTAGCGGGGACGACCTACAATGAGCAGTTCTTC. Amino acid sequence: CASSPLAGTTYNEQFF.